Presented here are 3 T cell receptor beta chains from one specimen sequenced in a study of beta chain features in type 1 diabetes. These receptors are not linked to any known antigen. Findings of the study overall: People with Type 1 diabetes carried modestly yet significantly shorter TCRB CDR3s in all four CD4+ subsets.

The entirety of the isolated RNA underwent reverse transcription, so expressed TCRB transcripts were sequenced. Profiled with immunoSEQ multiplex PCR; TCRdb holds only in-frame clones, not every one. Found here are under 300,000 clones, 24% of them singletons; the top ten hold about 0.012%. The sequenced sample consisted of naive CD4+ T cells from blood. These receptors were collected from a woman aged 25 to 39 with type 1 diabetes.

The chain joins TRBV9 to TRBJ1-1; TRBD1 matches at 11 bases. The CDR3 contains 15 residues. J was trimmed by 6 bases and V by 4 bases; bases with no gene match: 8. Germline V gene data show CDR1 as SGDLS and CDR2 as YYNGEE. The CDR3 nucleotides read TGTGCCAGCAGCCCTCGGGACAGGGGGGATCCTGAAGCTTTCTTT. Translating it yields CASSPRDRGDPEAFF.

This chain joins TRBV4-2 and TRBJ1-5; 8 nucleotides agree with TRBD1. V dropped 1 base and J dropped 5; count of bases not matched to a gene: 7. The CDR3 spans 16 residues. Germline V gene data show CDR1 as LGHNA and CDR2 as YNFKEQ. The CDR3 bases are TGTGCCAGCAGCCAAGTAGGGGGGACAGGCGATCAGCCCCAGCATTTT. It is translated as CASSQVGGTGDQPQHF.

This clone came up a few times. The genes are TRBV5-1 and TRBJ2-1; 9 positions match TRBD2. This CDR3 comprises 15 residues. The germline CDR1 and CDR2 sequences are SGHRS and YFSETQ. V shed 3 bases, J shed 5 bases, and the junction held 6 bases outside the gene matches. This CDR3 reads CASSWREGSDNEQFF. CDR3 nucleotide sequence: TGCGCCAGCAGCTGGCGGGAGGGTAGCGACAATGAGCAGTTCTTC.